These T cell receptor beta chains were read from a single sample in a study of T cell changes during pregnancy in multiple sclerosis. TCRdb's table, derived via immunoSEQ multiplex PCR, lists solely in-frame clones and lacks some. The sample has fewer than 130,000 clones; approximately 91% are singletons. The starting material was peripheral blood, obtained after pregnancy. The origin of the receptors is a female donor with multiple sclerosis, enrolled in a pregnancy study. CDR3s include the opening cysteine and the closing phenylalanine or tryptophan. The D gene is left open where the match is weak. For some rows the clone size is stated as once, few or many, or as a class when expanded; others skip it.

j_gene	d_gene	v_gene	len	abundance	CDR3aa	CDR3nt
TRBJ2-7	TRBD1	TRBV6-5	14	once	CASSSRDSSYEQYF	TGTGCCAGCAGTTCCCGGGACAGCTCCTACGAGCAGTACTTC
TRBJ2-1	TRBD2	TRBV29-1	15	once	CSAPRSSGGPYEQFF	TGCAGCGCACCGAGGTCGAGCGGGGGCCCCTATGAGCAGTTCTTC
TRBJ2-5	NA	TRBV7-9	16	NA	CASISPMTADEETQYF	TGTGCCAGCATCTCACCGATGACAGCCGATGAAGAGACCCAGTACTTC
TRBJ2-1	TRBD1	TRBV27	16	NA	CASSLPGQGNYNEQFF	TGTGCCAGCAGTTTACCGGGACAGGGGAACTACAATGAGCAGTTCTTC
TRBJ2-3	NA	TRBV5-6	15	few	CASSLTSGVADTQYF	TGTGCCAGCAGCTTGACGTCAGGGGTGGCAGATACGCAGTATTTT
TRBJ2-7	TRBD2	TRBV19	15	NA	CASSHLAGGPYEQYF	TGTGCCAGTAGTCACCTAGCGGGGGGCCCCTACGAGCAGTACTTC
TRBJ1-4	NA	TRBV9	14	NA	CASSPAGAREKLFF	TGTGCCAGCAGCCCTGCAGGGGCGAGAGAAAAACTGTTTTTT
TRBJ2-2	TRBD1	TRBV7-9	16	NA	CASSPGTGGIAGELFF	TGTGCCAGCAGCCCCGGGACAGGGGGCATCGCCGGGGAGCTGTTTTTT
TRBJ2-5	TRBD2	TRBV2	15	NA	CASTRTSGGQETQYF	TGTGCCAGCACTAGGACTAGCGGGGGTCAAGAGACCCAGTACTTC
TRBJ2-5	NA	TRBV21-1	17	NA	CASSKGQETGRKETQYF	TGTGCCAGCAGCAAAGGTCAGGAGACAGGGCGGAAAGAGACCCAGTACTTC
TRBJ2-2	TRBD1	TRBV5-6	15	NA	CASSDRDRGSGELFF	TGTGCCAGCAGCGACCGGGACAGGGGGTCCGGGGAGCTGTTTTTT
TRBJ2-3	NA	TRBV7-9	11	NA	CASSLRGSQYF	TGTGCCAGCAGCTTAAGGGGATCGCAGTATTTT
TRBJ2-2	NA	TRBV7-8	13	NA	CATDDRYTGELFF	TGTGCCACCGACGACAGATACACCGGGGAGCTGTTTTTT
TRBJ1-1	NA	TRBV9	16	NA	CASSAGIAALNTEAFF	TGTGCCAGCAGCGCGGGGATCGCAGCCTTGAACACTGAAGCTTTCTTT
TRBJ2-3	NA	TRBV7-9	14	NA	CASSLGQGLDTQYF	TGTGCCAGCAGCTTAGGACAAGGCCTGGATACGCAGTATTTT
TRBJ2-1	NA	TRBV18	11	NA	CASSQSNEQFF	TGTGCCAGCTCACAGAGCAATGAGCAGTTCTTC
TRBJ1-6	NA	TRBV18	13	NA	CASSLEGDSPLHF	TGTGCCAGCTCACTGGAAGGGGATTCACCCCTCCACTTT
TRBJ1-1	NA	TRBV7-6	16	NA	CASSLGARSSTTEAFF	TGTGCCAGCAGCTTAGGGGCCAGAAGTTCCACCACTGAAGCTTTCTTT
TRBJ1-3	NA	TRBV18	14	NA	CASSPMIPENTIYF	TGTGCCAGCTCACCCATGATTCCGGAGAACACCATATATTTT
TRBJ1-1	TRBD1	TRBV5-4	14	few	CASSGGQSYTEAFF	TGTGCCAGCAGCGGGGGACAGTCCTACACTGAAGCTTTCTTT
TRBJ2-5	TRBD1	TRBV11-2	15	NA	CASSSQRTGRETQYF	TGTGCCAGCAGCTCTCAAAGGACAGGGAGAGAGACCCAGTACTTC
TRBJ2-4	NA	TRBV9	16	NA	CASSVDTGVAKNIQYF	TGTGCCAGCAGCGTAGATACGGGGGTAGCCAAAAACATTCAGTACTTC
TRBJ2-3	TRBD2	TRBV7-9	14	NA	CASSSTSVTDTQYF	TGTGCCAGCAGCAGTACTAGCGTCACAGATACGCAGTATTTT
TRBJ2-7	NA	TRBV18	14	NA	CASSPDGFKDEQYF	TGTGCCAGCTCACCAGACGGGTTTAAAGACGAGCAGTACTTC
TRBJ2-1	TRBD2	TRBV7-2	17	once	CASSLVAGGYSYNEQFF	TGTGCCAGCAGCTTAGTAGCGGGGGGATACTCCTACAATGAGCAGTTCTTC
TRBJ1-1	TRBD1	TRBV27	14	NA	CASSPSTGVKEAFF	TGTGCCAGCAGCCCCTCAACAGGGGTAAAGGAAGCTTTCTTT
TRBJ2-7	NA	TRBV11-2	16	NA	CASSSLGGGVVYEQYF	TGTGCCAGCAGCTCCCTCGGCGGGGGCGTGGTTTACGAGCAGTACTTC
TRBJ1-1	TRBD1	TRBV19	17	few	CASSIRTWDRMNTEAFF	TGTGCCAGTAGTATAAGAACCTGGGACAGAATGAACACTGAAGCTTTCTTT
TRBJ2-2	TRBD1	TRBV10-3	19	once	CAIRKQAGTGGANTGELFF	TGTGCCATCAGGAAACAAGCCGGGACAGGGGGCGCGAACACCGGGGAGCTGTTTTTT
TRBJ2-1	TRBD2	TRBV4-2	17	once	CASSQEKGLAGVYEQFF	TGTGCCAGCAGCCAGGAAAAAGGACTAGCGGGGGTTTATGAGCAGTTCTTC
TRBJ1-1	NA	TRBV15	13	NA	CATRGLPNTEAFF	TGTGCCACTCGGGGACTGCCGAACACTGAAGCTTTCTTT
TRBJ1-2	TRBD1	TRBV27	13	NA	CASSFTGGGGYTF	TGTGCCAGCAGTTTCACAGGGGGTGGCGGCTACACCTTC
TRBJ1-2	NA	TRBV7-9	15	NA	CASSRGGLSTGGYTF	TGTGCCAGCAGCCGCGGGGGGCTTTCCACGGGTGGCTACACCTTC
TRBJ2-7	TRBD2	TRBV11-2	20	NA	CASSLEILRLAGNTSYEQYF	TGTGCCAGCAGCTTAGAAATTCTTCGACTAGCGGGGAATACCTCCTACGAGCAGTACTTC